Listed below are T cell receptor beta chains from one sample, sequenced in a study of blood T cells in healthy people across ages. MiXCR was run by TCRdb on the 5' RACE reads, yielding one entry per CDR3 protein. In the table there are around 690,000 distinct CDR3 sequences, 45% to 65% of which are singletons. What was sequenced was blood. The receptors stem from a man aged 55 to 70 in good health. The CDR3 runs from the conserved cysteine through the conserved F or W. D genes are given only for firm matches. Clone size is stated in some rows and not others, as once, few, many or a class when expanded.

clone size,V gene,J gene,D gene,CDR3 protein,CDR3 DNA
-,TRBV9,TRBJ1-5,-,CASSVGPTPPQHF,TGTGCCAGCAGCGTAGGACCTACGCCGCCCCAGCATTTT
-,TRBV20-1,TRBJ1-1,-,CSARELWGTEAFF,TGCAGTGCTAGAGAGTTATGGGGCACTGAAGCTTTCTTT
few,TRBV2,TRBJ1-2,TRBD1,CASSDGQGGYGYTF,TGTGCCAGCAGTGATGGACAGGGAGGCTATGGCTACACCTTC
once,TRBV25-1,TRBJ2-4,-,CASSVPGTRGAKEQYF,TGTGCCAGCAGTGTCCCCGGGACCAGGGGGGCTAAGGAGCAGTACTTC
-,TRBV25-1,TRBJ2-1,-,CASSVPGVSYNEQFF,TGTGCCAGCAGTGTCCCCGGGGTCTCCTACAATGAGCAGTTCTTC
-,TRBV5-5,TRBJ1-2,TRBD1,CASSPMLGQSYGYTF,TGTGCCAGCAGCCCCATGCTGGGACAGAGCTATGGCTACACCTTC
few,TRBV18,TRBJ1-1,TRBD1,CASSPPTGGDTEAFF,TGTGCCAGCTCACCACCGACAGGGGGTGACACTGAAGCTTTCTTT
-,TRBV20-1,TRBJ2-1,TRBD2,CSAAASGGQQRSYSEQFF,TGCAGTGCTGCTGCTAGCGGGGGCCAGCAGCGGTCCTACAGTGAGCAGTTCTTC
-,TRBV6-5,TRBJ1-2,-,CASSYSRGFNYGYTF,TGTGCCAGCAGTTACTCCAGGGGTTTTAACTATGGCTACACCTTC
-,TRBV20-1,TRBJ1-4,-,CSARGGLGEKLFF,TGCAGTGCTAGAGGGGGCTTGGGGGAAAAACTGTTTTTT
-,TRBV5-1,TRBJ1-2,-,CASSLSQGSGGYTF,TGCGCCAGCAGCTTGTCTCAGGGGAGCGGTGGCTACACCTTC
few,TRBV11-2,TRBJ2-3,TRBD2,CASSSLAGIRTDTQYF,TGTGCCAGCAGTTCTCTAGCGGGGATTCGCACAGATACGCAGTATTTT
-,TRBV5-6,TRBJ2-4,-,CASSLDFRKNIQYF,TGTGCCAGCAGCTTGGATTTTAGAAAAAACATTCAGTACTTC
-,TRBV11-1,TRBJ2-6,-,CASSVLDSAVLTF,TGTGCCAGCAGCGTACTGGACAGTGCCGTCCTGACTTTC
-,TRBV7-2,TRBJ1-4,-,CASSQAYTNEKLFF,TGTGCCAGCAGCCAGGCCTACACTAATGAAAAACTGTTTTTT
-,TRBV28,TRBJ1-4,TRBD1,CASREQGAWEKLFF,TGTGCCAGCAGGGAACAGGGGGCGTGGGAAAAACTGTTTTTT
-,TRBV7-9,TRBJ1-2,TRBD1,CANSPPGTGSNYGYTF,TGTGCCAACAGCCCCCCGGGGACAGGGTCAAACTATGGCTACACCTTC
-,TRBV20-1,TRBJ2-5,TRBD2,CSARGLAGDETQYF,TGCAGTGCTAGGGGGCTAGCGGGGGACGAGACCCAGTACTTC
-,TRBV4-2,TRBJ2-1,-,CASSQEQGDYNEQFF,TGTGCCAGCAGCCAAGAACAGGGCGACTACAATGAGCAGTTCTTC
few,TRBV3-1,TRBJ2-4,-,CASSQEREQYF,TGTGCCAGCAGCCAAGAGAGGGAGCAGTACTTC
-,TRBV5-4,TRBJ2-7,TRBD2,CASSSLGRGSSYEQYF,TGTGCCAGCAGCTCCCTGGGGCGGGGGAGCTCCTACGAGCAGTACTTC
-,TRBV2,TRBJ2-5,-,CAGGRLQETQYF,TGTGCCGGTGGACGCCTCCAAGAGACCCAGTACTTC
-,TRBV24-1,TRBJ2-6,-,CATSDPRGSSGTGGTNVLTF,TGTGCCACCAGTGATCCCCGTGGCAGTTCTGGCACTGGGGGGACCAACGTCCTAACTTTC
-,TRBV29-1,TRBJ2-1,-,CSVEGGRQSGEQFF,TGCAGCGTTGAAGGTGGGAGGCAATCCGGTGAGCAGTTCTTC
few,TRBV28,TRBJ2-7,-,CARTQGHPHPYEQYF,TGTGCCAGGACACAGGGCCACCCCCATCCCTACGAGCAGTACTTC
many,TRBV6-6,TRBJ1-2,TRBD1,CASSSDRGWDYGYTF,TGTGCCAGCAGTTCAGACAGGGGTTGGGACTATGGCTACACCTTC
few,TRBV4-2,TRBJ2-5,-,CASSQSRGDYHQETQYF,TGTGCCAGCAGCCAATCCCGAGGAGACTACCACCAAGAGACCCAGTACTTC
-,TRBV12-3/TRBV12-4,TRBJ1-6,-,CASSYSGNSPLHF,TGTGCCAGCAGTTACAGTGGGAATTCACCCCTCCACTTT
-,TRBV20-1,TRBJ2-5,-,CSAGSGETQYF,TGCAGTGCTGGTTCGGGGGAGACCCAGTACTTC
-,TRBV2,TRBJ2-6,-,CASSGGFGRGTGANVLTF,TGTGCCAGCAGTGGAGGCTTTGGCAGGGGTACTGGGGCCAACGTCCTGACTTTC
few,TRBV29-1,TRBJ2-7,TRBD2,CSVAGLANEQYF,TGCAGCGTTGCGGGACTAGCTAACGAGCAGTACTTC
few,TRBV29-1,TRBJ1-2,-,CSVEDNPALSYGYTF,TGCAGCGTTGAAGATAACCCGGCGCTGTCCTATGGCTACACCTTC
-,TRBV6-2/TRBV6-3,TRBJ2-4,-,CVSSGPYGDIQYF,TGTGTCAGCAGTGGGCCCTATGGGGACATTCAGTACTTC
-,TRBV29-1,TRBJ2-5,TRBD2,CSVGKLAGGQETQYF,TGCAGCGTCGGAAAACTAGCGGGGGGGCAAGAGACCCAGTACTTC
-,TRBV28,TRBJ1-1,-,CASSSANPYTGAFF,TGTGCCAGCAGTTCCGCTAACCCGTATACCGGAGCTTTCTTT
-,TRBV18,TRBJ1-2,-,CASSPRDTAVYGCTF,TGTGCCAGCTCACCCCGGGACACCGCGGTCTATGGCTGCACCTTC
few,TRBV15,TRBJ1-2,TRBD1,CATSEGQATTGYGYTF,TGTGCCACCAGCGAAGGACAGGCAACAACGGGGTATGGCTACACCTTC
-,TRBV20-1,TRBJ2-3,TRBD2,CSANRLAGFTDTQYF,TGCAGTGCCAATAGACTAGCGGGGTTCACAGATACGCAGTATTTT
-,TRBV7-9,TRBJ2-1,TRBD2,CASSLVDERGVDEQFF,TGTGCCAGCAGCTTAGTCGACGAGCGGGGGGTCGATGAGCAGTTCTTC
-,TRBV6-5,TRBJ1-4,-,CASRIGGLGKLFF,TGTGCCAGCAGAATCGGCGGGTTGGGGAAACTGTTTTTT
-,TRBV5-4,TRBJ2-5,-,CASSQECYCWGETQYF,TGTGCCAGCAGCCAAGAGTGTTACTGCTGGGGGGAGACCCAGTACTTC
-,TRBV2,TRBJ2-3,TRBD2,CASRTRGLAVSTDTQYF,TGTGCCAGCAGAACGAGGGGACTAGCGGTTAGCACAGATACGCAGTATTTT
-,TRBV9,TRBJ1-5,-,CASSVAGRGNQPQHF,TGTGCCAGCAGCGTAGCAGGGCGGGGGAATCAGCCCCAGCATTTT
-,TRBV6-5,TRBJ1-6,TRBD1,CASSTGQAITPLHF,TGTGCCAGCAGCACCGGACAGGCGATAACACCCCTCCACTTT
-,TRBV29-1,TRBJ1-4,-,CSVGIPGVRGEKLFF,TGCAGCGTTGGGATTCCAGGGGTTAGGGGTGAAAAACTGTTTTTT
-,TRBV5-1,TRBJ2-6,TRBD1,CASSRESTGALVSGANVLTF,TGCGCCAGCAGCAGAGAATCGACAGGGGCGCTAGTCTCTGGGGCCAACGTCCTGACTTTC
-,TRBV7-9,TRBJ2-1,-,CASSPGRHEQFF,TGTGCCAGCAGCCCAGGTCGCCATGAGCAGTTCTTC
-,TRBV7-9,TRBJ2-1,TRBD1,CASSPSGQGGNEQFF,TGTGCCAGCAGCCCATCGGGACAGGGAGGCAATGAGCAGTTCTTC
-,TRBV19,TRBJ2-1,-,CASSIVASNEQFF,TGTGCCAGTAGTATAGTTGCCAGTAATGAGCAGTTCTTC
-,TRBV7-8,TRBJ1-4,-,CASSRVGATNEKLFF,TGTGCCAGCAGTCGCGTGGGAGCAACTAATGAAAAACTGTTTTTT
-,TRBV7-2,TRBJ1-4,-,CASSVLAGLGKLFF,TGTGCCAGCAGCGTACTTGCGGGATTGGGAAAACTGTTTTTT
-,TRBV9,TRBJ2-1,TRBD2,CASSVGGTRSNEQFF,TGTGCCAGCAGCGTAGGGGGGACTAGGAGCAATGAGCAGTTCTTC
-,TRBV20-1,TRBJ1-2,TRBD1,CSARRDSYGYTF,TGCAGTGCTAGAAGGGACAGCTATGGCTACACCTTC